This entry lists 6 T cell receptor beta chains sequenced from one sample in a study of T cells in Graves' hyperthyroidism and ophthalmopathy. Authors of the study amplified TCR beta CDR3 regions from RNA transcripts. A set of HTBI primers served as the primers for a first-round RT-PCR of the TCR CDR3. TCRdb re-analysed the multiplex PCR reads in MiXCR, keeping a single row per CDR3 protein. The sample records fewer than 750,000 distinct CDR3 sequences, more than 45% being singletons. Sequencing used peripheral blood or thyroid tissue (not recorded which). These receptors were obtained from a young woman with Graves' hyperthyroidism.

The chain combines TRBV7-2 with TRBJ2-2, with D possibly being TRBD1 (6 bases). V was trimmed by 5 bases and J by 6 bases, leaving 10 bases between them. CDR1 and CDR2 from the germline V gene are SGHTA and FQGNSA. This CDR3 is built from 13 residues. The chain's CDR3 is CASSQKGAGELFF. The CDR3 DNA sequence: TGTGCCAGCAGCCAAAAGGGGGCCGGGGAGCTGTTTTTT.

The sample holds many counts of this clonotype. The CDR3: CASSRTLNRVFTEAFF. CDR3 in DNA: TGTGCCAGCAGCCGTACCCTCAACAGGGTCTTCACTGAAGCTTTCTTT. This chain uses TRBV3-1 with TRBJ1-1; tentative D call: TRBD1 (6 bases). The V gene's germline CDR1 is LGHDT and CDR2 YNNKEL (reference sequence). The CDR3 length is 16 residues. The V end was cut by 4 bases, the J end by 4 bases, with 19 bases between.

The genes are TRBV2 and TRBJ2-5; 8 bases align to TRBD2. CDR1 is SNHLY and CDR2 is FYNNEI in the germline V gene. The CDR3 has 11 residues. As DNA, the CDR3 is TGTGCTAGCGGGGTTGGCGAGACCCAGTACTTC. This sequence encodes CASGVGETQYF.

The CDR3, as DNA: TGCAGCGTTGAAGCAGGGGTTCCCGGGGAGCTGTTTTTT. Amino acids: CSVEAGVPGELFF. The chain combines TRBV29-1 with TRBJ2-2; TRBD1 is a possible D gene (6 bases). Germline V gene data show CDR1 as SQVTM and CDR2 as ANQGSEA. This CDR3 has 13 residues. V was pared by 1 base and J by 6 bases, with 9 bases between.

This clonotype occurred many times. This chain links TRBV4-1 with TRBJ1-2; D perhaps matches TRBD1 (6 bases). Germline CDR1 and CDR2: MGHRA and YSYEKL. This CDR3 contains 15 residues. The V and J ends lost 4 bases and 6 bases respectively, with 18 bases between them. This CDR3 reads CASSLLPRGADGYTF. The CDR3, as DNA: TGCGCCAGCAGCCTTCTTCCCCGGGGGGCAGATGGCTACACCTTC.

This clonotype was counted at least ten times. The CDR3: CASLEGDMNTEAFF. In DNA form, the CDR3 reads TGTGCCAGCCTGGAGGGGGACATGAACACTGAAGCTTTCTTT. The chain links TRBV12-3 or TRBV12-4 to TRBJ1-1, with a weak D call TRBD1 (6 bases). This CDR3 spans 14 amino acids. V was cut by 8 bases and J by 0 bases, with 13 bases left in between.